A single sample is the source of the 5 T cell receptor beta chains below, sequenced in a study of PD-1 blockade in classical Hodgkin lymphoma. All trial patients relapsed after autologous stem cell transplantation. The data were produced by immunoSEQ multiplex PCR, yet TCRdb's version contains in-frame clones alone and is incomplete. Among 66,000 or so clones listed, around 75% were seen once. Sequenced material: peripheral blood mononuclear cells (PBMCs), taken before the second cycle of nivolumab. The receptor source for this set is a human donor with classical Hodgkin lymphoma.

The rearrangement links TRBV27 to TRBJ2-1, with 9 bases fitting TRBD2. The ends lost 1 base at V and 8 bases at J; junction bases unmatched: 6. The CDR3 is 15 amino acids. The germline V gene has CDR1 MNHEY and CDR2 SMNVEV (reference sequence). The CDR3 coding sequence is TGTGCCAGCAGTTTATATAGCGGGAGCGTGGATGAGCAGTTCTTC. Translating it yields CASSLYSGSVDEQFF.

This chain links TRBV9 with TRBJ1-1, with D maybe TRBD1 (5 bases). Deletions cut 0 bases from V and 6 bases from J, with 6 bases between. The CDR3 runs 12 residues. The germline V gene has CDR1 SGDLS and CDR2 YYNGEE. The CDR3 DNA sequence: TGTGCCAGCAGCGTAGGGGACTCTGAAGCTTTCTTT. Its protein is CASSVGDSEAFF.

The chain links TRBV28 to TRBJ2-5; D ambiguous. V lost 2 bases to trimming and J lost 1 base, with 8 bases between them. The germline V gene has CDR1 MDHEN and CDR2 SYDVKM. This CDR3 spans 14 amino acids. CDR3 sequence (DNA): TGTGCCAGCAGTTTACGTGGCGTCCAAGAGACCCAGTACTTC. As protein: CASSLRGVQETQYF.

This clone was seen a few times. The chain has TRBV19 and TRBJ2-7, with TRBD2 matching over 10 bases. The V and J ends lost 1 base and 7 bases, in that order; junction bases with no gene match: 4. There are 14 residues in the CDR3. CDR1 and CDR2 (germline): LNHDA, SQIVND (reference sequence). CDR3 DNA sequence: TGTGCCAGTAGTATAGGCCTAGCGGGAGTTGAGCAGTACTTC. Translation: CASSIGLAGVEQYF.

The chain recombines TRBV28 with TRBJ2-2, with D possibly TRBD2 on 6 matching bases. The CDR3 length is 12 residues. Germline CDR1 and CDR2: MDHEN and SYDVKM. The ends were cut back, 7 bases at V and 7 bases at J, with 10 bases in the middle. The CDR3 DNA sequence: TGTGCCAGCAAGGAGGGAAGCGGGGAGCTGTTTTTT. Protein sequence: CASKEGSGELFF.